A single sample is the source of the 11 T cell receptor beta chains below, sequenced in a study of neoadjuvant anti-PD-1 for oral cavity cancer. Time point described: after neoadjuvant nivolumab, at surgical resection. The table came from immunoSEQ multiplex PCR; TCRdb's copy has only in-frame clones and leaves some out. This sample has about 9,900 clones, with roughly 60% found just once. The sequenced sample was PBMCs, obtained after nivolumab (anti-PD-1) treatment. The receptor source for this set is a person aged 35 to 85 with oral cavity squamous cell carcinoma.

Only a few counts were recorded for this clone. The V gene is TRBV27, the J gene TRBJ1-1; a weak D match, TRBD1 (5 bases). Per germline, CDR1 MNHEY and CDR2 SMNVEV (reference sequence). The CDR3 totals 14 residues. V lost 5 bases to trimming and J lost 5 bases, with 15 bases between them. The CDR3 reads CASSPRQGTTEAFF. In DNA, the CDR3 is TGTGCCAGCAGTCCTCGTCAGGGTACGACTGAAGCTTTCTTT.

By share of the sample, this clone is medium-sized (0.01 to 0.1%). The chain recombines TRBV7-9 with TRBJ1-1; 12 nucleotides line up with TRBD1. V gave up 5 bases and J gave up 5 bases; unmatched junction bases: 9. The CDR3 is 16 residues long. The V gene's germline CDR1 is SEHNR and CDR2 FQNEAQ (reference sequence). The CDR3 loop is CASSRPGQGARTEAFF. In nucleotides, the CDR3 is TGTGCCAGCAGCCGCCCGGGACAGGGGGCGAGAACTGAAGCTTTCTTT.

The chain couples TRBV19 to TRBJ2-1, with D possibly matching TRBD1 (5 bases). In germline, CDR1 is LNHDA, CDR2 SQIVND (reference sequence). CDR3 length: 14 amino acids. Trimming stripped 2 bases from V and 2 bases from J, with 7 bases between. In DNA, the CDR3 is TGTGCCAGTAGTATATGGGGCGCCTACAATGAGCAGTTCTTC. Translating gives CASSIWGAYNEQFF.

The chain couples TRBV7-9 to TRBJ1-2; D unclear. This CDR3 has 13 residues. Trimming left V 0 bases short and J 1 base short, with 3 bases between. Per germline, CDR1 SEHNR and CDR2 FQNEAQ (reference sequence). The CDR3 region is CASSLANNYGYTF. Here the CDR3 DNA reads TGTGCCAGCAGCTTAGCTAATAACTATGGCTACACCTTC.

This clone was observed a handful of times. V is TRBV10-1 and J is TRBJ1-6; possibly TRBD1 for D (5 bases). Trimming removed 5 bases at V and 7 bases at J, with 15 bases between. Germline lookup yields CDR1 WNHNN and CDR2 SYGVQD (reference sequence). This CDR3 has 15 amino acids. The CDR3 nucleotides read TGCGCCAGCAGTCCCGGAGAGGGGTGGAATTCACCCCTCCACTTT. Amino acids: CASSPGEGWNSPLHF.

The CDR3 DNA reads TGTGCCAGCAACCCGGCTTCGGGGGGTTATCAGCCCCAGCATTTT. Protein product: CASNPASGGYQPQHF. The chain employs TRBV6-1 and TRBJ1-5; maybe TRBD1 (5 bases). CDR3 length equals 15 residues. Germline assignment: CDR1 MNHNS and CDR2 SASEGT. V was clipped by 7 bases and J by 5 bases, with 18 bases between them.

V is TRBV27 and J is TRBJ2-1; D might be TRBD2 (6 bases). Germline V gene sequence: CDR1 MNHEY, CDR2 SMNVEV (reference sequence). This CDR3 is built from 12 residues. The V gene lost 6 bases and the J gene lost 10 bases, with 13 bases spanning the gap. The CDR3 protein is CASSSGLLEQFF. CDR3 coding DNA: TGTGCCAGCAGCTCTGGACTACTAGAGCAGTTCTTC.

The chain uses TRBV27 and TRBJ2-3; 8 bases line up with TRBD2. Germline V gene data show CDR1 as MNHEY and CDR2 as SMNVEV (reference sequence). The trim removed 5 bases at V and 5 bases at J, leaving 15 bases unmatched. CDR3 length: 17 residues. CDR3 sequence: CASSPLPLAAPLDTQYF. CDR3 DNA: TGTGCCAGCAGTCCGCTACCACTAGCGGCACCGCTAGATACGCAGTATTTT.

This clone appeared once. The chain combines TRBV7-9 with TRBJ1-3; D unclear. The V end lost 1 base, the J end lost 5 bases, and 6 bases lay between the germline ends. The CDR3 consists of 13 residues. The germline gives CDR1 SEHNR, CDR2 FQNEAQ (reference sequence). For the CDR3, the DNA is TGTGCCAGCAGCTTAGATGGGAGAAACACCATATATTTT. Its protein product is CASSLDGRNTIYF.

V gene TRBV5-1 combines with J gene TRBJ2-1; TRBD1 matches at 9 bases. V shed 5 bases, J shed 5 bases, and the junction held 8 bases outside the gene matches. The CDR3 runs to 15 residues. Germline-derived CDR1 and CDR2 are SGHRS and YFSETQ. CDR3 in DNA: TGCGCCAGCAGTCCCGGGACAGGGATAAACAATGAGCAGTTCTTC. It specifies CASSPGTGINNEQFF.

The sample holds a few counts of this clone. This sequence joins TRBV11-2 and TRBJ1-6, with no clear D. The length of the CDR3 is 14 residues. Trimming shortened V by 1 base and J by 8 bases, and 9 bases separated the two germline ends. Germline CDR1 is SGHAT and CDR2 is FQNNGV. CDR3 in DNA: TGTGCCAGCAGCTTAGTGGGTACGGATTCACCCCTCCACTTT. Residues: CASSLVGTDSPLHF.